This entry is about one T cell receptor beta chain. Donors in Cohort 3 counted as recovered after two negative PCRs, clearance, or symptom resolution. This entry comes from a study of blood T cell repertoires in COVID-19. CDR1 is MNHEY, CDR2 SVGAGI, per germline. The length of the CDR3 is 16 residues. The germline V and J ends were trimmed by 0 bases and 3 bases, with 14 bases remaining between them. Clones were read by immunoSEQ multiplex PCR, and TCRdb kept only the in-frame ones, dropping some. The profile shows around 300,000 clones, around 90% of them singletons. Sequencing input: PBMCs or T cells enriched from blood (not recorded which). The V call is TRBV6-5, the J call TRBJ1-2; no definite D call. This clonotype originated in a woman in her twenties or thirties who had recovered from COVID-19. The CDR3 loop reads CASSYSAPSFYYGYTF. The CDR3 nucleotides are TGTGCCAGCAGTTACTCGGCGCCTAGTTTTTACTATGGCTACACCTTC.